This T cell receptor beta chain derives from a study of cytomegalovirus exposure and HLA in healthy donors. Germline CDR1 is SGHRS and CDR2 is YFSETQ. The junction had 6 bases not matched to a gene; V was cut back by 4 bases and J by 6 bases. The CDR3 extends over 14 amino acids. It was with 60 Vbeta and 13 Jbeta primers that the PCR ran. Repertoires were generated with immunoSEQ multiplex PCR, while TCRdb's copy carries only in-frame clones and drops some. The sample holds 90,000 to 95,000 clones, 70% to 80% seen once. The chain uses TRBV5-1 and TRBJ2-3, with TRBD1 matching over 9 bases. Sequencing input: PBMCs. This TCR derives from a man aged 30 to 39 in good health and CMV-seronegative. The CDR3 reads CASSTQGAKDTQYF. CDR3 in DNA: TGCGCCAGCAGCACACAGGGGGCAAAGGATACGCAGTATTTT.